This passage covers 10 T cell receptor beta chains from one sample sequenced in a study of radiotherapy plus CTLA-4 blockade in lung cancer. The protocol was immunoSEQ multiplex PCR, while the TCRdb copy is restricted to in-frame clones and leaves out a portion. The repertoire includes under 110,000 clones, about 83% of them detected once, and 2% to 3% sits in the top ten. This specimen consisted of peripheral blood, obtained from a patient treated with radiotherapy plus ipilimumab. The receptors stem from a human donor with non-small cell lung cancer that progressed on radiotherapy plus ipilimumab. Some clones in this sample may be carry-over from other donors' samples.

The rearrangement uses TRBV9 and TRBJ2-7; no clear D gene. The CDR3 runs to 14 residues. Trimming took 0 bases from V and 1 from J, leaving 8 bases between them. Germline V gene sequence: CDR1 SGDLS, CDR2 YYNGEE. CDR3 nucleotide sequence: TGTGCCAGCAGCGTAGACGGGCTGTCCTACGAGCAGTACTTC. Translated, it gives CASSVDGLSYEQYF.

This chain joins TRBV7-9 and TRBJ1-1; TRBD1 agrees at 8 bases. Trimming removed 5 bases from V and 0 bases from J; junction bases left unmatched: 5. Germline values: CDR1 SEHNR, CDR2 FQNEAQ (reference sequence). CDR3 length equals 15 residues. CDR3 bases: TGTGCCAGCAGCCCAGGGGGCTCGATGAACACTGAAGCTTTCTTT. Its protein is CASSPGGSMNTEAFF.

The CDR3, as DNA: TGTGCCAGCAGTTACTCCGGGACCCAGCCCCAGCATTTT. Its translation: CASSYSGTQPQHF. This chain uses TRBV6-6 with TRBJ1-5; tentative D call: TRBD1 (5 bases). Germline V CDR1 and CDR2: MNHNY, SVGAGI (reference sequence). Trimming cost V 0 bases and J 7 bases, with 7 bases left between them. This CDR3 is 13 amino acids long.

This chain uses TRBV7-3 with TRBJ2-2; TRBD2 agrees at 8 bases. CDR3 length: 18 residues. CDR1 SGHTA and CDR2 FQGTGA come from the germline V gene. V was pared by 1 base and J by 1 base, with 8 bases of the junction left unmatched. CDR3 bases: TGTGCCAGCAGCTTAAGAGGCACTAGCGGCCTGAACACCGGGGAGCTGTTTTTT. Translating it yields CASSLRGTSGLNTGELFF.

This clone turned up a few times. V and J are TRBV11-2 and TRBJ1-2; weak D call: TRBD1 (6 bases). V was pared by 1 base and J by 11 bases, with 14 bases between. This CDR3 has 13 residues. Per germline, CDR1 SGHAT and CDR2 FQNNGV. CDR3 loop: CASSLGGAAPYTF. DNA of the CDR3: TGTGCCAGCAGCTTAGGGGGGGCAGCGCCTTACACCTTC.

This chain connects TRBV11-1 to TRBJ1-2; D remains ambiguous. Germline loops: CDR1 SGHAT, CDR2 FQDESV (reference sequence). V shed 3 bases and J shed 0 bases, with 8 bases lying between them. The CDR3 runs 14 residues. The CDR3: CASSFYGANYGYTF. DNA of the CDR3: TGTGCCAGCAGCTTCTACGGAGCTAACTATGGCTACACCTTC.

The J gene is TRBJ2-1, the V gene TRBV20-1; D ambiguous. There are 11 residues in the CDR3. Germline CDR1 and CDR2: DFQATT and SNEGSKA (reference sequence). V shed 7 bases and J shed 5 bases, with 9 bases lying between them. The CDR3 DNA is TGCAGTGGCAAAGCGAACAATGAGCAGTTCTTC. It specifies CSGKANNEQFF.

This clone was recorded only once. The chain is built from TRBV15 and TRBJ2-3, with 9 positions matching TRBD2. V gave up 6 bases and J gave up 6 bases; unmatched junction bases: 4. Germline V gene lookup returns CDR1 LNHNV and CDR2 YYDKDF (reference sequence). The CDR3 loop spans 13 amino acids. CDR3 sequence: CATRSGGLDTQYF. DNA for the CDR3: TGTGCCACCAGAAGCGGGGGGCTGGATACGCAGTATTTT.

The V and J genes are TRBV2 and TRBJ1-2; no clear D gene. The germline gives CDR1 SNHLY, CDR2 FYNNEI. The CDR3 has 11 residues. V shed 4 bases and J shed 4 bases, with 4 bases lying between them. This chain's CDR3 is CASSVLYGYTF. The DNA for the CDR3 is TGTGCCAGCAGTGTACTCTATGGCTACACCTTC. The complete variable domain, with remaining parts taken from reference TRBV2 and TRBJ1-2, reads EPEVTQTPSHQVTQMGQEVILRCVPISNHLYFYWYRQILGQKVEFLVSFYNNEISEKSEIFDDQFSVERPDGSNFTLKIRSTKLEDSAMYFCASSVLYGYTFGSGTRLTVV.

The gene calls are TRBV7-9 and TRBJ1-4; D ambiguous. The germline V and J ends were trimmed by 5 bases and 8 bases, with 12 bases remaining between them. The CDR3 totals 13 residues. The germline gives CDR1 SEHNR, CDR2 FQNEAQ (reference sequence). CDR3 in amino acids: CASSQLLHEKLFF. The CDR3 nucleotides read TGTGCCAGCAGCCAATTACTCCACGAAAAACTGTTTTTT.